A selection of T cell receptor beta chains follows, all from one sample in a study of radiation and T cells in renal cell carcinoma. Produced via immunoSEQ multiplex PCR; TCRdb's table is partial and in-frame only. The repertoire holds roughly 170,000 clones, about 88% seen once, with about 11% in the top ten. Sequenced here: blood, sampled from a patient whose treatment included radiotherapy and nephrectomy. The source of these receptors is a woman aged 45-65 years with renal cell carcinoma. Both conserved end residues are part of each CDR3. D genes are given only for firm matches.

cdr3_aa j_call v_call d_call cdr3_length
CASSLGQGGHYEQYF TRBJ2-7 TRBV5-5 NA 15
CASSLLQGATEAFF TRBJ1-1 TRBV7-9 TRBD1 14
CASSRQYGGDTDTQYF TRBJ2-3 TRBV5-4 TRBD2 16
CASSLVGQLNTEAFF TRBJ1-1 TRBV7-8 NA 15
CASSLGERGARRDTQYF TRBJ2-3 TRBV11-3 TRBD2 17
CASNALGSLGYTF TRBJ1-2 TRBV25-1 NA 13
CASNNRDLSNQPQHF TRBJ1-5 TRBV19 NA 15
CASAGTVNYEQYF TRBJ2-7 TRBV6-6 TRBD1 13
CASRLGTSRLSGANVLTF TRBJ2-6 TRBV5-4 TRBD2 18
CASSSRNNYGYTF TRBJ1-2 TRBV11-2 NA 13
CASSPEGSSYNSPLHF TRBJ1-6 TRBV18 NA 16
CASSLVIRGETNQPQHF TRBJ1-5 TRBV7-8 NA 17
CAISESQGMNTEAFF TRBJ1-1 TRBV10-3 NA 15
CASSRSSGQGFGNTIYF TRBJ1-3 TRBV5-1 TRBD1 17
CASSFSGGEVETQYF TRBJ2-5 TRBV7-9 TRBD2 15
CASGRGRGQPQHF TRBJ1-5 TRBV7-3 NA 13
CASKRTGSTYEQYF TRBJ2-7 TRBV6-6 TRBD1 14
CASSIRSDGRSGYTF TRBJ1-2 TRBV19 NA 15
CASAGNRNQPQHF TRBJ1-5 TRBV6-6 NA 13
CASSLETGVWNEQFF TRBJ2-1 TRBV7-6 TRBD1 15
CASSLETLIYNSPLHF TRBJ1-6 TRBV5-1 NA 16
CASSVGPLADSFQETQYF TRBJ2-5 TRBV9 TRBD2 18
CASSESSHETQYF TRBJ2-5 TRBV6-1 NA 13
CASSVVSGSYEQYF TRBJ2-7 TRBV9 NA 14
CASSEARWTYEQYF TRBJ2-7 TRBV25-1 NA 14
CASSQRGGSSAEAFF TRBJ1-1 TRBV4-1 NA 15
CASSFDPGFSGNTIYF TRBJ1-3 TRBV5-1 NA 16
CSVERRQGADNEQFF TRBJ2-1 TRBV29-1 TRBD1 15
CASSIRMRQGETQYF TRBJ2-5 TRBV13 NA 15
CASSLVPGRQGADTQYF TRBJ2-3 TRBV11-1 NA 17
CASSDIAGGGEYF TRBJ2-3 TRBV5-5 TRBD2 13
CASSQNPGGETQYF TRBJ2-5 TRBV6-5 TRBD2 14
CASTLLGTQYF TRBJ2-5 TRBV2 NA 11
CASSLTGGAYGYTF TRBJ1-2 TRBV5-1 TRBD1 14
CASRQTSGGNTDTQYF TRBJ2-3 TRBV5-1 TRBD2 16
CASGGNGNTIYF TRBJ1-3 TRBV6-1 NA 12
CASSFDTVESSYEQYF TRBJ2-7 TRBV5-1 NA 16
CASRLDRGLNYGYTF TRBJ1-2 TRBV19 TRBD1 15
CASSFREGGVGNTIYF TRBJ1-3 TRBV7-2 NA 16
CASSMSSSPTYEQYF TRBJ2-7 TRBV19 NA 15
CASSRGVDGYTF TRBJ1-2 TRBV6-6 NA 12
CASSFGTQGVQPQHF TRBJ1-5 TRBV5-1 TRBD1 15
CASSPPGIYTEAFF TRBJ1-1 TRBV9 NA 14
CASSLGRSGNTIYF TRBJ1-3 TRBV7-9 NA 14
CASSSDTRGTEAFF TRBJ1-1 TRBV7-9 NA 14
CASSFGLGEGYTEAFF TRBJ1-1 TRBV5-5 NA 16
CAWNIEDEQYF TRBJ2-7 TRBV30 NA 11
CAISESGQPQETQYF TRBJ2-5 TRBV10-3 NA 15
CASSHTDRGAYGYTF TRBJ1-2 TRBV16 TRBD1 15